This TCR beta chain stems from a study of tumor and adjacent non-tumor tissue in lung cancer. This clonotype was seen ten or more times. This sample's RNA came from whole unsorted tissue. This non-tumor lung sample came from over 3 cm beyond the tumor edge. Three rounds of nested PCR, following a modified ARM-PCR protocol, produced the TCRbeta library. TCRdb used MiXCR to reprocess the multiplex PCR reads, holding one entry per CDR3 protein. This sample has 100,000 or so distinct CDR3 sequences, with 65% found just once. Trimming pared 7 bases from V and 0 bases from J, leaving 10 bases between. CDR3 size: 13 residues.

The specimen was distant non-tumor lung tissue. This chain uses TRBV12-3 or TRBV12-4 with TRBJ2-7; tentative D call: TRBD1 (6 bases). This clonotype was sampled from a man aged 30 to 45 with non-small cell lung cancer. This chain's CDR3 is CASKQGYSYEQYF. The CDR3 bases are TGTGCCAGCAAACAGGGCTACTCCTACGAGCAGTACTTC.